The sequence of this TCR beta chain was determined in a study of PD-1 blockade in mismatch repair-deficient tumors. Study at large: Enrolled about 2013-2017, patients had progressing, pretreated mismatch repair-deficient cancers of 12 types. Study conclusions and caveats: Tumor-resident clones, often undetectable pretreatment in blood, expanded then contracted after pembrolizumab.

Notes on this clone: Antigen: not known.

Profiled with immunoSEQ multiplex PCR; TCRdb holds only in-frame clones, not every one. The data show roughly 84,000 clones, roughly 80% seen once. Every patient had mismatch repair deficiency by PCR or immunohistochemistry. A few pembrolizumab responders had their TCRs sequenced. V was pared by 8 bases and J by 1 base, with 3 bases of the junction left unmatched. The CDR3 covers 15 residues. Germline lookup yields CDR1 LNHNV and CDR2 YYDKDF (reference sequence). The input for sequencing was peripheral blood, taken 12 weeks after starting pembrolizumab. V and J are TRBV15 and TRBJ2-1; 12 bases align to TRBD2. The TCR was taken from an adult with mismatch repair-deficient cancer. The chain's CDR3 is CATQGLAGSYNEQFF. CDR3 nucleotides: TGTGCCACCCAAGGACTAGCGGGGTCCTACAATGAGCAGTTCTTC.